A selection of T cell receptor beta chains follows, all from one sample in a study of cytomegalovirus exposure and HLA in healthy donors. Sequenced by immunoSEQ multiplex PCR; TCRdb stores in-frame clones only, minus some. This sample carries 100,000 to 150,000 clones, with about 2.7% going to the ten biggest clones. Sequencing was performed on PBMCs. These receptors all come from a man aged 30-40 years in good health and CMV-seronegative. Both conserved end residues are part of each CDR3. Each record gives: J gene, V gene, D gene, CDR3 protein, CDR3 DNA. A D gene is named only where the DNA matches it firmly.

>TRBJ2-4|TRBV19|NA
CASRTLAPPNIQYF
TGTGCCAGTAGAACACTAGCCCCCCCAAACATTCAGTACTTC
>TRBJ2-1|TRBV11-2|TRBD1
CASSPRTGWKGNEQFF
TGTGCCAGCAGCCCAAGGACAGGGTGGAAAGGCAATGAGCAGTTCTTC
>TRBJ1-1|TRBV11-3|NA
CASSLTSGTSAFF
TGTGCCAGCAGCTTAACATCGGGAACCTCAGCTTTCTTT
>TRBJ1-4|TRBV7-9|NA
CASSPLGGGSEKLFF
TGTGCCAGCAGTCCCCTCGGAGGAGGAAGTGAAAAACTGTTTTTT
>TRBJ2-5|TRBV29-1|NA
CSVEFGGEQYF
TGCAGCGTTGAATTCGGAGGGGAGCAGTACTTC
>TRBJ2-1|TRBV29-1|NA
CSVDLRREQFF
TGCAGCGTTGATTTGAGGCGGGAGCAGTTCTTC
>TRBJ2-7|TRBV15|TRBD1
CATSSLDRGHEQYF
TGTGCCACCAGCAGCCTAGACAGGGGCCACGAGCAGTACTTC
>TRBJ2-7|TRBV5-4|TRBD2
CASSQLADEQYF
TGTGCCAGCAGCCAACTAGCGGACGAGCAGTACTTC
>TRBJ2-1|TRBV28|TRBD2
CASRVSGSYHNEQFF
TGTGCCAGCAGGGTTAGCGGGAGCTACCACAATGAGCAGTTCTTC
>TRBJ2-5|TRBV5-1|TRBD2
CASSLAAGGNQETQYF
TGCGCCAGCAGCTTGGCTGCGGGAGGCAACCAAGAGACCCAGTACTTC
>TRBJ2-1|TRBV19|TRBD2
CASSKSPSGGGYNEQFF
TGTGCCAGTAGTAAATCCCCCTCGGGCGGGGGGTACAATGAGCAGTTCTTC
>TRBJ2-7|TRBV6-5|NA
CASSYRENPYEQYF
TGTGCCAGCAGTTACCGGGAGAACCCCTACGAGCAGTACTTC
>TRBJ1-2|TRBV5-5|NA
CASSLAGRSYGYTF
TGTGCCAGCAGCTTGGCAGGCAGATCCTATGGCTACACCTTC
>TRBJ1-2|TRBV27|TRBD1
CASSARAGTGYYGYTF
TGTGCCAGCAGTGCAAGAGCCGGGACAGGTTACTATGGCTACACCTTC
>TRBJ2-5|TRBV6-1|TRBD2
CASSEGDRRMREGYQETQYF
TGTGCCAGCAGTGAGGGGGATCGGAGAATGCGGGAGGGCTACCAAGAGACCCAGTACTTC
>TRBJ1-4|TRBV7-9|NA
CASSLLGTRGEKLFF
TGTGCCAGCAGCTTATTAGGTACACGAGGCGAAAAACTGTTTTTT
>TRBJ2-2|TRBV9|NA
CASSVIPSKGGELFF
TGTGCCAGCAGCGTAATTCCCTCTAAGGGGGGGGAGCTGTTTTTT
>TRBJ1-2|TRBV5-1|NA
CASSLDRQGYGYTF
TGCGCCAGCAGCTTGGATAGACAAGGCTATGGCTACACCTTC
>TRBJ2-3|TRBV11-3|NA
CASSLTSTDTQYF
TGTGCCAGCAGCTTAACTAGCACAGATACGCAGTATTTT
>TRBJ1-1|TRBV5-6|TRBD1
CASSLQGTNTEAFF
TGTGCCAGCAGCTTACAGGGGACCAACACTGAAGCTTTCTTT
>TRBJ1-2|TRBV11-2|TRBD1
CASSWQGDYGYTF
TGTGCCAGCAGCTGGCAGGGGGACTATGGCTACACCTTC
>TRBJ2-7|TRBV19|TRBD2
CASSIVSGTHYEQYF
TGTGCCAGTAGTATAGTAAGCGGGACCCACTACGAGCAGTACTTC
>TRBJ2-3|TRBV14|TRBD1
CASSPGQSTDTQYF
TGTGCCAGCAGCCCGGGACAGAGCACAGATACGCAGTATTTT
>TRBJ1-5|TRBV7-2|NA
CASSLSGGQPQHF
TGTGCCAGCAGCTTAAGCGGAGGGCAGCCCCAGCATTTT
>TRBJ1-2|TRBV7-3|TRBD1
CASSPGTGTNYGYTF
TGTGCCAGCAGCCCTGGGACAGGGACTAACTATGGCTACACCTTC
>TRBJ2-3|TRBV19|NA
CASSLDRQDTDTQYF
TGTGCCAGTAGTCTAGACAGGCAGGACACAGATACGCAGTATTTT
>TRBJ2-7|TRBV15|TRBD1
CATSRTGGEYEQYF
TGTGCCACCAGCAGGACAGGGGGCGAGTACGAGCAGTACTTC
>TRBJ1-5|TRBV27|TRBD1
CASSRGTGNNQPQHF
TGTGCCAGCAGCCGGGGGACAGGGAACAATCAGCCCCAGCATTTT
>TRBJ2-6|TRBV30|TRBD1
CAGDRAGANVLTF
TGTGCCGGGGACAGGGCCGGGGCCAACGTCCTGACTTTC
>TRBJ2-1|TRBV6-4|TRBD2
CASSDSSSGSKQFF
TGTGCCAGCAGTGACTCTTCTAGCGGGAGCAAGCAGTTCTTC
>TRBJ2-3|TRBV4-3|NA
CASSQDKGTDTQYF
TGCGCCAGCAGCCAAGATAAGGGGACAGATACGCAGTATTTT
>TRBJ2-5|TRBV7-6|TRBD2
CASSLVGVAGGSSKRETQYF
TGTGCCAGCAGCTTAGTCGGGGTAGCGGGAGGGAGTTCCAAGAGGGAGACCCAGTACTTC
>TRBJ2-7|TRBV5-1|TRBD2
CASSLNLAGSPHEQYF
TGCGCCAGCAGCTTGAATTTAGCGGGATCCCCCCACGAGCAGTACTTC
>TRBJ1-1|TRBV7-9|NA
CASSFDRINTEAFF
TGTGCCAGCAGCTTCGACAGGATAAACACTGAAGCTTTCTTT
>TRBJ2-3|TRBV5-6|TRBD2
CASSLAAGETDTQYF
TGTGCCAGCAGCTTGGCAGCGGGAGAAACAGATACGCAGTATTTT
>TRBJ1-5|TRBV7-8|NA
CASSQVPGLDIIRPQHF
TGTGCCAGCAGCCAGGTCCCGGGACTTGACATTATCAGGCCCCAGCATTTT
>TRBJ2-3|TRBV27|TRBD2
CASSNLAGGPTDTQYF
TGTGCCAGCAGTAACCTAGCGGGAGGGCCCACAGATACGCAGTATTTT
>TRBJ2-7|TRBV11-3|NA
CAGSLWLSYEQYF
TGTGCCGGCAGCTTATGGCTGTCCTACGAGCAGTACTTC
>TRBJ2-1|TRBV27|TRBD2
CASSSLAGGGGEQFF
TGTGCCAGCAGTTCACTAGCGGGAGGAGGAGGTGAGCAGTTCTTC
>TRBJ1-1|TRBV18|NA
CASSPVSGVNTEAFF
TGTGCCAGCTCACCTGTGTCAGGGGTTAACACTGAAGCTTTCTTT
>TRBJ2-1|TRBV18|TRBD2
CASSPGGGNEQFF
TGTGCCAGCTCACCCGGGGGGGGCAATGAGCAGTTCTTC
>TRBJ2-1|TRBV27|NA
CASSSGGNEQFF
TGTGCCAGCAGTTCCGGAGGGAATGAGCAGTTCTTC
>TRBJ2-7|TRBV2|NA
CASTAGSYEQYF
TGTGCCAGCACTGCGGGCTCCTACGAGCAGTACTTC
>TRBJ2-7|TRBV19|NA
CASSPAGLSYEQYF
TGTGCCAGTAGCCCAGCGGGTCTCTCCTACGAGCAGTACTTC
>TRBJ1-6|TRBV7-2|TRBD1
CASSLASSGGGSPLHF
TGTGCCAGCAGCTTAGCGTCGTCAGGGGGAGGCTCACCCCTCCACTTT
>TRBJ2-1|TRBV5-4|NA
CASSLWGPSYNEQFF
TGTGCCAGCAGCTTGTGGGGGCCCTCCTACAATGAGCAGTTCTTC
>TRBJ2-1|TRBV6-5|TRBD1
CASSYSGQGYNEQFF
TGTGCCAGCAGTTACTCTGGACAGGGCTACAATGAGCAGTTCTTC
>TRBJ2-5|TRBV19|TRBD2
CASSTGLAGDDAARETQYF
TGTGCCAGTAGTACCGGACTAGCGGGAGACGACGCTGCCCGAGAGACCCAGTACTTC
>TRBJ1-2|TRBV28|TRBD1
CASSPQTGLSYGYTF
TGTGCCAGCAGCCCACAGACAGGGTTAAGCTATGGCTACACCTTC
>TRBJ1-2|TRBV7-2|NA
CASSFEGLSGYTF
TGTGCCAGCAGCTTCGAGGGACTCTCTGGCTACACCTTC
>TRBJ1-2|TRBV5-6|TRBD1
CASSLGTVANYGYTF
TGTGCCAGCAGCCTCGGGACAGTCGCTAACTATGGCTACACCTTC